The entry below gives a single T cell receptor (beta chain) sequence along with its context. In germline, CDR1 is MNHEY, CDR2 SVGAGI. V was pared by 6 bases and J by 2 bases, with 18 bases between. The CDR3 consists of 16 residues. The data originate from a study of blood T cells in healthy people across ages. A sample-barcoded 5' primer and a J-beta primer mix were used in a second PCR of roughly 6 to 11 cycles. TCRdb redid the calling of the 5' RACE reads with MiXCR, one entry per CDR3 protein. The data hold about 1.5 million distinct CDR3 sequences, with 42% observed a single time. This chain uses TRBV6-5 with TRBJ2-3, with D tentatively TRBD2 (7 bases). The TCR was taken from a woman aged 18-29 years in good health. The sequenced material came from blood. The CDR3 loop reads CASRLGGARATDTQYF. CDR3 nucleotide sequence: TGTGCCAGCAGGTTAGGGGGGGCACGTGCCACAGATACGCAGTATTTT.